Shown below are 15 T cell receptor beta chains from a single sample sequenced in a study of cytotoxic CD8 clonotypes in ibrutinib-treated CLL. Some clones are missing from TCRdb's copy, which holds only in-frame ones; the method was immunoSEQ multiplex PCR. The table lists about 270,000 clones, approximately 79% of them singletons. The sequenced sample was PBMCs, obtained at disease progression, from a patient treated with ibrutinib. These receptor sequences come from a human donor with chronic lymphocytic leukemia.

This clone was picked up one time. V gene TRBV10-2 combines with J gene TRBJ2-5; D gene uncertain. Trimming took off 3 bases at V and 5 bases at J, with 10 bases between the two ends. The length of the CDR3 is 13 residues. Per germline, CDR1 WSHSY and CDR2 SAAADI. CDR3 sequence (DNA): TGCGCCAGCAGTGATTCCGGAGAGGAGACCCAGTACTTC. It yields the protein CASSDSGEETQYF.

This chain uses TRBV5-6 with TRBJ2-7; maybe TRBD2 (6 bases). This CDR3 contains 15 residues. CDR1 and CDR2 (germline): SGHDT, YYEEEE. The germline V and J ends were trimmed by 1 base and 0 bases, with 11 bases remaining between them. CDR3 DNA: TGTGCCAGCAGCTTGTTTTCCGGGAGCTCCTACGAGCAGTACTTC. Protein product: CASSLFSGSSYEQYF.

The DNA for the CDR3 is TGTGCCAGCGGTCTTGGACAGCGTAGCACAGATACGCAGTATTTT. This gives the protein CASGLGQRSTDTQYF. The rearrangement uses TRBV9 and TRBJ2-3; D is possibly TRBD1 (6 bases). The germline V gene has CDR1 SGDLS and CDR2 YYNGEE. The CDR3 is 15 amino acids. Trimming removed 7 bases from V and 0 bases from J, with 15 bases in between.

This clone was observed a few times. The chain combines TRBV10-3 with TRBJ2-1; the D gene is possibly TRBD2 (7 bases). The V end lost 2 bases, the J end lost 5 bases, and 19 bases lay between the germline ends. The CDR3 has 17 residues. From germline, CDR1 is ENHRY and CDR2 SYGVKD. The CDR3 nucleotides are TGTGCCATCAGTGAGCCCTCTACAGGGAGGGTGAACAATGAGCAGTTCTTC. It specifies CAISEPSTGRVNNEQFF.

The chain uses TRBV13 and TRBJ2-4; 7 bases line up with TRBD1. Looked up from germline, CDR1 is PRHDT and CDR2 is FYEKMQ (reference sequence). J lost 5 bases, V lost 6 bases, and 1 base had no gene match. CDR3 length: 12 residues. The CDR3 region has the DNA TGTGCCAGCAGTCAGGGGGAAAACATTCAGTACTTC. This encodes CASSQGENIQYF.

Concerning this clone: The germline gene is not matched at one end of the junction; a read error may be the cause. The chain has TRBV19 and TRBJ2-4, with D tentatively TRBD1 or TRBD2 (6 bases each). The CDR3 loop spans 14 amino acids. In germline, CDR1 is LNHDA, CDR2 SQIVND (reference sequence). The CDR3 here is CASRIGGTKNIQYF. The CDR3 bases are TGTGCCAGTAGGATAGGGGGGACCAAAAACATTCAGTACTTC.

This clone turned up a few times. V and J are TRBV5-6 and TRBJ1-1; D possibly corresponds to TRBD1 (5 bases). V was shortened by 0 bases and J by 5 bases, with 8 bases between the two germline ends. The germline CDR1 and CDR2 sequences are SGHDT and YYEEEE. The CDR3 is 13 amino acids. CDR3 loop: CASSLAGSTEAFF. DNA of the CDR3: TGTGCCAGCAGCTTGGCAGGGAGTACTGAAGCTTTCTTT.

The chain carries TRBV27 and TRBJ1-5; D not certain. The CDR3 loop spans 14 amino acids. V lost 7 bases and J lost 0, with 10 bases in between. The germline gives CDR1 MNHEY, CDR2 SMNVEV (reference sequence). The CDR3 region is CASKGPGSNQPQHF. For the CDR3, the DNA is TGTGCCAGCAAGGGTCCGGGTAGCAATCAGCCCCAGCATTTT.

This chain connects TRBV9 to TRBJ2-2, with 8 positions matching TRBD2. Germline V CDR1 and CDR2: SGDLS, YYNGEE. V dropped 4 bases and J dropped 0; count of bases not matched to a gene: 8. The CDR3 sequence is 17 residues long. The CDR3 DNA follows: TGTGCCAGCAGCCTATCCGGGGGGGCCGCGAACACCGGGGAGCTGTTTTTT. Translating it yields CASSLSGGAANTGELFF.

The genes are TRBV11-2 and TRBJ2-7; 11 nucleotides match TRBD1. V was clipped by 6 bases and J by 2 bases; unmatched bases: 6. Germline CDR1 is SGHAT and CDR2 is FQNNGV. The length of the CDR3 is 15 residues. CDR3 sequence (DNA): TGTGCCAGCAGACAACCGGGACAGGGGGCCTACGAGCAGTACTTC. Translated, it gives CASRQPGQGAYEQYF.

The chain joins TRBV7-9 to TRBJ2-6, with D uncertain. This CDR3 has 17 residues. Per the germline V gene, CDR1 is SEHNR and CDR2 is FQNEAQ (reference sequence). Trimming stripped 1 base from V and 0 bases from J, with 10 bases between. Here the CDR3 DNA reads TGTGCCAGCAGCTTAGGGGTCAGCAGCTCTGGGGCCAACGTCCTGACTTTC. Its translation is CASSLGVSSSGANVLTF.

The chain joins TRBV28 to TRBJ2-7; 9 bases map to TRBD2. The V and J ends lost 6 bases and 2 bases, in that order; junction bases with no gene match: 11. This CDR3 is built from 16 residues. The germline V gene encodes CDR1 MDHEN and CDR2 SYDVKM. The CDR3 loop reads CASSHPIAGVAYEQYF. CDR3 in DNA: TGTGCCAGCAGCCACCCTATAGCGGGAGTCGCCTACGAGCAGTACTTC.

This clone has a handful of counts. The rearrangement links TRBV4-1 to TRBJ1-6; weak D call: TRBD1 (6 bases). This CDR3 is 13 amino acids long. The V gene lost 2 bases and the J gene lost 13 bases, with 12 bases spanning the gap. The germline gives CDR1 MGHRA, CDR2 YSYEKL. CDR3 DNA: TGCGCCAGCAGCCAATGGGACACCCTTCCCCTCCACTTT. This encodes CASSQWDTLPLHF.

This clone was counted a few times. V is TRBV5-8 and J is TRBJ2-5; D not resolved. There are 12 residues in the CDR3. V lost 4 bases, J lost 5 bases, and 9 bases lay in between. The germline V gene has CDR1 SGHTS and CDR2 YDEGEE. The CDR3 is CASSVARETQYF. The CDR3 DNA reads as TGTGCCAGCAGCGTAGCTCGTGAGACCCAGTACTTC.

This clone was found a few times. The chain employs TRBV18 and TRBJ2-7; TRBD2 is a possible D gene (6 bases). Germline V lookup: CDR1 KGHSH, CDR2 LQKENI. The CDR3 covers 15 residues. V was pared by 0 bases and J by 1 base, with 10 bases between. CDR3 DNA: TGTGCCAGCTCACCACCGCAGCGGGTGTCCTACGAGCAGTACTTC. Its translation is CASSPPQRVSYEQYF.